The sequence of this TCR beta chain was determined in a study of blood T cell repertoires in COVID-19. Study details: Samples came from the United States, Italy and Spain, spanning acute and convalescent COVID-19. T cells, B-cell-depleted T cells, or PBMCs supplied cDNA or gDNA.

The authors' processing: Researchers report that nucleated cell counts were estimated from reference gene primer amplification. The table came from immunoSEQ multiplex PCR; TCRdb's copy has only in-frame clones and leaves some out. D and trimming come from the DNA, and the V and J calls and clone size come from that table. The data hold about 80,000 clones, with about four fifths observed a single time. The sequenced sample consisted of peripheral blood. The clonotype originates from a human donor in a cohort sampled during active COVID-19.

The CDR3 is CASSSLVRDRGNYGYTF. CDR3 nucleotide sequence: TGTGCCAGCAGCTCGTTAGTACGCGACAGGGGGAACTATGGCTACACCTTC. This chain links TRBV11-2 with TRBJ1-2; TRBD1 agrees at 9 bases. Germline V lookup: CDR1 SGHAT, CDR2 FQNNGV. V trimming: 4 bases; J trimming: 2 bases; junction bases outside the gene matches: 11. CDR3 length equals 17 residues.